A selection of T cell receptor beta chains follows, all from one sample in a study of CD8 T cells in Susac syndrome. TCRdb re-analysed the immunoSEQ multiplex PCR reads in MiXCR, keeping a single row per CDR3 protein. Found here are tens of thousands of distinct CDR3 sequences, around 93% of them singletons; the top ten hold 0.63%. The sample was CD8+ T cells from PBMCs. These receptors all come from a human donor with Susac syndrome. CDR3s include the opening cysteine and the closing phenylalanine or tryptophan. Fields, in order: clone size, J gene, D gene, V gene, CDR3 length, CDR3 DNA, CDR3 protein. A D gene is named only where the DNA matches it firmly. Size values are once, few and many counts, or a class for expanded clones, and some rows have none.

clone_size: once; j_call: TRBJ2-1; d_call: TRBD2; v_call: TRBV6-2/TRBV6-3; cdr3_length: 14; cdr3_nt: TGTGCCAGCCTGGGACTAAGCTCCTACAATGAGCAGTTCTTC; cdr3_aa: CASLGLSSYNEQFF
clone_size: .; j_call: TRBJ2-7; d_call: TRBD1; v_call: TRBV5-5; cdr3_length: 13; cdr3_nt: TGTGCCAGCAGTGGACAGGCTTCCTACGAGCAGTACTTC; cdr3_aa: CASSGQASYEQYF
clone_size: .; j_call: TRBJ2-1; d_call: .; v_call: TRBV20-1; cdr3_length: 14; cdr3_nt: TGCAGTGCTAGATACAGGGAAGACTACAATGAGCAGTTCTTC; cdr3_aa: CSARYREDYNEQFF
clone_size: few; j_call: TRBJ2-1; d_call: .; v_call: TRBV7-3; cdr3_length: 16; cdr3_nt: TGTGCCAGCAGCCTAAACGGGGAACTCTCCTACAATGAGCAGTTCTTC; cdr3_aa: CASSLNGELSYNEQFF
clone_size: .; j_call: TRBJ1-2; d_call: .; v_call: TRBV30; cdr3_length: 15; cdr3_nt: TGTGCCTGGATGTTGGGAGGCAGGGCCCTATATGGCTACACCTTC; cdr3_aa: CAWMLGGRALYGYTF
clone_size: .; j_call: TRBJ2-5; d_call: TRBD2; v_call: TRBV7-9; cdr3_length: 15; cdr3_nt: TGTGCCAGCAGCTTAGCTGGACTAGATCAGAAGACCCAGTACTTC; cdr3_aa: CASSLAGLDQKTQYF
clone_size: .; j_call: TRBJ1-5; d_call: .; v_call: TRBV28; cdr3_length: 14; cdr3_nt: TGTGCCGGCCCGAGGGGGGATAGCAATCAGCCCCAGCATTTT; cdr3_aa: CAGPRGDSNQPQHF
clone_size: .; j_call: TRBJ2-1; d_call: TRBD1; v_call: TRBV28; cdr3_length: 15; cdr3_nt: TGTGCCAGCAGTTCCCTGGGACAGGCATACAATGAGCAGTTCTTC; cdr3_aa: CASSSLGQAYNEQFF
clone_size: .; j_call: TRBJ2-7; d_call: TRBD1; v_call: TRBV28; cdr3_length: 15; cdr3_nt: TGTGCCAGCAGTTTCGCCGGGACAGGAATCTACGAGCAGTACTTC; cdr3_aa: CASSFAGTGIYEQYF
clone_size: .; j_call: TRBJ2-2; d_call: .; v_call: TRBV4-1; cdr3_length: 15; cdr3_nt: TGCGCCAGCAGCCAACTGGGACAGAACACCGGGGAGCTGTTTTTT; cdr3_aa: CASSQLGQNTGELFF
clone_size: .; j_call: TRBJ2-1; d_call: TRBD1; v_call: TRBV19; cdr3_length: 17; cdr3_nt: TGTGCCAGTAGTATCCCTCCCGGGACAGGGGATTACAATGAGCAGTTCTTC; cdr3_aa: CASSIPPGTGDYNEQFF
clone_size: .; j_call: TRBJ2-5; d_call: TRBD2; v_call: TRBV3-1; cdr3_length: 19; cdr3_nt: TGTGCCAGCAGCCAAGAGTTAGGGCGAGCGGGGGGGGTCGAAGAGACCCAGTACTTC; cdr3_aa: CASSQELGRAGGVEETQYF
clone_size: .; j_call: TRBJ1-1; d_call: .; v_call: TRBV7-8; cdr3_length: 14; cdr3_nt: TGTGCCAGCAGCGCTCGCCCCGTGTACACTGAAGCTTTCTTT; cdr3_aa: CASSARPVYTEAFF
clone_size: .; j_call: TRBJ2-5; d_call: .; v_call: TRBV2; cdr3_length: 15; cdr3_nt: TGTGCCAGCAGTGCTCTCACGGCCTTCCAAGAGACCCAGTACTTC; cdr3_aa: CASSALTAFQETQYF
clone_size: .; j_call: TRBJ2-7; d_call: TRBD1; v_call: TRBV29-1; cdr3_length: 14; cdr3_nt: TGCAGCGTTGTGTTCGGGACAGGGGGATACGAGCAGTACTTC; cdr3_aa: CSVVFGTGGYEQYF
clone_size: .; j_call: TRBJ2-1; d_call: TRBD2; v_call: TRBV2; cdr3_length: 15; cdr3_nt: TGTGCCAGCAGTTGGACTAGCGGGGGTTACAATGAGCAGTTCTTC; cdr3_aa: CASSWTSGGYNEQFF
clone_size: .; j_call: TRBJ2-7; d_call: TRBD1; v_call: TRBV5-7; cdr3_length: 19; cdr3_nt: TGTGCCAGCAGCTTGGGTATTGAGACAGGGGGTAACGAAACTACAGAGCAGTACTTC; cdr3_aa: CASSLGIETGGNETTEQYF
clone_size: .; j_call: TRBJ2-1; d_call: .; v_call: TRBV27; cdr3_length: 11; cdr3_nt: TGTGCCAGCAGTACACTAGGTGAGCAGTTCTTC; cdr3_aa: CASSTLGEQFF
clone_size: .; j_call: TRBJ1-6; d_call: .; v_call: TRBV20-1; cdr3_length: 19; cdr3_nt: TGCAGTGCCCCAGAGGAGGGTTTGGGTCGGGGGTCCTATAATTCACCCCTCCACTTT; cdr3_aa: CSAPEEGLGRGSYNSPLHF
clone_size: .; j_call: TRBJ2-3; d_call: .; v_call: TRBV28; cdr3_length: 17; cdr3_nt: TGTGCCAGCAGTTGTCCCGACATGAGGGTGTACACAGATACGCAGTATTTT; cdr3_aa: CASSCPDMRVYTDTQYF
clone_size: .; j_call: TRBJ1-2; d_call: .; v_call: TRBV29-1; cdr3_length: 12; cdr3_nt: TGCAGCGTCCGGCCCCTCATCTATGGCTACACCTTC; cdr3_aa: CSVRPLIYGYTF
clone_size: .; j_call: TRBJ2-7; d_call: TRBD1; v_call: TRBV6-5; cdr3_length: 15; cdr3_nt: TGTGCCAGCAGTTACTCGAACAGGGGATTGGCCGAGCAGTACTTC; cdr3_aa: CASSYSNRGLAEQYF
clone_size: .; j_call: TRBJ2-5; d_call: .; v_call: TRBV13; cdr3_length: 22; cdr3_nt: TGTGCCAGCAGCTTAGGTGGGCTCTTCGGGACTCCACGTCTGGGGTACCAAGAGACCCAGTACTTC; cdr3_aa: CASSLGGLFGTPRLGYQETQYF
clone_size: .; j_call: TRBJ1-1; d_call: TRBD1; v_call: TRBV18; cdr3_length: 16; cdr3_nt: TGTGCCAGCTCACCCTCGACAGGGAGACGGAACACTGAAGCTTTCTTT; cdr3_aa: CASSPSTGRRNTEAFF
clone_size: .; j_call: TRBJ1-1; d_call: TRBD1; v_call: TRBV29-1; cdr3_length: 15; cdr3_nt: TGCAGCGCGGGACAGGGGGATCCTCAGTACACTGAAGCTTTCTTT; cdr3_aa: CSAGQGDPQYTEAFF
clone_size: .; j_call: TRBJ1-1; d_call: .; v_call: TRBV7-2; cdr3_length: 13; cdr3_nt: TGTGCCAGCAGCCCAAGACGAGACACTGAAGCTTTCTTT; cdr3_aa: CASSPRRDTEAFF
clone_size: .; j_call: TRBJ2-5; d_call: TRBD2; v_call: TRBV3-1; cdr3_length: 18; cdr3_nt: TGTGCCAGCAGCCAAGATCTAATAAGCGGGGGGGCTTCGGAGACCCAGTACTTC; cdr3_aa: CASSQDLISGGASETQYF
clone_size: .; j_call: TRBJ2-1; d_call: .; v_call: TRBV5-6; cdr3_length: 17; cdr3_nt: TGTGCCAGCACCTGGGGTTACAGGGCCCTTGGGTTCGATGAGCAGTTCTTC; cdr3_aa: CASTWGYRALGFDEQFF
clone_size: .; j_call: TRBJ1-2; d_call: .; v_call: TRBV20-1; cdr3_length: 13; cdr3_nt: TGCAGTGCTAGACAGGGGACTAACTATGGCTACACCTTC; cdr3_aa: CSARQGTNYGYTF
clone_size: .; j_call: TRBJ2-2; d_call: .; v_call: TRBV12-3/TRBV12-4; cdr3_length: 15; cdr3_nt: TGTGCCAGCAGTTCCGGGACAAGGGACACCGGGGAGCTGTTTTTT; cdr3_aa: CASSSGTRDTGELFF
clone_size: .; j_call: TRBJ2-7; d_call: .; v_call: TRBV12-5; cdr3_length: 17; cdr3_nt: TGTGCTAGTGGTTTTACCAGCGGGTCGGGAAATGATGGCGAGCAGTACTTC; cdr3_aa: CASGFTSGSGNDGEQYF
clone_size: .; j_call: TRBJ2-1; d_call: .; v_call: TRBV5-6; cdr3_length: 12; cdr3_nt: TGTGCCAGCAGCTTCCAAAGAAATGAGCAGTTCTTC; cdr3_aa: CASSFQRNEQFF
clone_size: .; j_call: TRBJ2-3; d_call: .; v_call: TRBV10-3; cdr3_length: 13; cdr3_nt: TGTGCCATCAGTGAGTTCGGTGAAGATACGCAGTATTTT; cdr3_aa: CAISEFGEDTQYF
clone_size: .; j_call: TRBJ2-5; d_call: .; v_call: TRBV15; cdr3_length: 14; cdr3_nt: TGTGCCACCAGCAGAGTCACAGCGGAGGAGACCCAGTACTTC; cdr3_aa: CATSRVTAEETQYF
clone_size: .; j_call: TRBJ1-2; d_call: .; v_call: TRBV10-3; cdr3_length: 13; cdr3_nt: TGTGCCATCATGCAGGGTTCCAACTATGGCTACACCTTC; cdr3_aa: CAIMQGSNYGYTF
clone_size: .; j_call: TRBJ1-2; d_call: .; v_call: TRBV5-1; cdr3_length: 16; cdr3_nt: TGCGCCAGCAGTACCTACCCAGACAGCCAATACTATGGCTACACCTTC; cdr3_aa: CASSTYPDSQYYGYTF
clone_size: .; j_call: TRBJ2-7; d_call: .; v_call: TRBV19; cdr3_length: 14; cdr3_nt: TGTGCCAGTACCCCCCAATGGGGCTCGAGGGAGCAGTACTTC; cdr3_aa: CASTPQWGSREQYF
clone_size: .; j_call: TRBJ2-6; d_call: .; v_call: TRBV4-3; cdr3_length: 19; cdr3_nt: TGCGCCAGCAGCCAAGTCAGAGACATTCCGTTCTCTGGGGCCAACGTCCTGACTTTC; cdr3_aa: CASSQVRDIPFSGANVLTF
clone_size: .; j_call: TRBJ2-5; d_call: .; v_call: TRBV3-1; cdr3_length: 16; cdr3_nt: TGTGCCAGCAGCCAAGATCGGGCCCCCGGGGCCGAGACCCAGTACTTC; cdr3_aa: CASSQDRAPGAETQYF
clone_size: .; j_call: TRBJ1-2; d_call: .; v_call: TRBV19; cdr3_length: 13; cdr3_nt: TGTGCCAGTAGTGACAACCTCTTTTATGGCTACACCTTC; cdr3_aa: CASSDNLFYGYTF
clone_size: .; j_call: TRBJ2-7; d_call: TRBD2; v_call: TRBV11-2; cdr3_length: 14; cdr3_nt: TGTGCCAGCAGCGCTAGCGGGGGGGCCTACGAGCAGTACTTC; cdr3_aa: CASSASGGAYEQYF
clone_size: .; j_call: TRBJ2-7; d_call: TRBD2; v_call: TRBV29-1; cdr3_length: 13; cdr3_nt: TGCAGCGTGCTGACTAGCGGGGGCTACGAGCAGTACTTC; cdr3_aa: CSVLTSGGYEQYF
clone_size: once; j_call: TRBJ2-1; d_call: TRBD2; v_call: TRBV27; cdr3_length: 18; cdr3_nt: TGTGCCAGCAGTGGCCTAGCGGGGGGCGGAAGCTCCTACAATGAGCAGTTCTTC; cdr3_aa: CASSGLAGGGSSYNEQFF
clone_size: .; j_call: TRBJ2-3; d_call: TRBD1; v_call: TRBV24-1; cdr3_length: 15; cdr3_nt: TGTGCCACCAGTGATTGGCAGGGGGCGGGAGATACGCAGTATTTT; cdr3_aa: CATSDWQGAGDTQYF
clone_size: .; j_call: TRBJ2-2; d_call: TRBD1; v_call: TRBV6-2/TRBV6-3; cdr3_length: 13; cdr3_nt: TGTGCCAGCATGGACAGGGGGACCGGGGAGCTGTTTTTT; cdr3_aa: CASMDRGTGELFF
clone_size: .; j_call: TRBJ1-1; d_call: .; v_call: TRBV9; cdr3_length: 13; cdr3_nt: TGTGCCAGCAGCGATGCACAGAACACTGAAGCTTTCTTT; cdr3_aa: CASSDAQNTEAFF
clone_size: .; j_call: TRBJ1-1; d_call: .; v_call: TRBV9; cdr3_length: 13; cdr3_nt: TGTGCCAGCAGCCTCAGTAGTAACACTGAAGCTTTCTTT; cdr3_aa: CASSLSSNTEAFF
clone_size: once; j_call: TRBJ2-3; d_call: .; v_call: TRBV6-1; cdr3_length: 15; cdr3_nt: TGTGCCAGCAGTGAACTGCGGGGAAGCACAGATACGCAGTATTTT; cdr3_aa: CASSELRGSTDTQYF
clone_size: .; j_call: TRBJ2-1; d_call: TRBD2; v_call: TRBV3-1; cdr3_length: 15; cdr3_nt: TGTGCCAGCAGCCTAATAGCGGGGTCCTACAATGAGCAGTTCTTC; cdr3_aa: CASSLIAGSYNEQFF
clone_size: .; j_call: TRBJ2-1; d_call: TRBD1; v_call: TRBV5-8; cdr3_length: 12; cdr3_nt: TGTGCCAGCAGCTTAGGACAGGGTGAGCAGTTCTTC; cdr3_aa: CASSLGQGEQFF
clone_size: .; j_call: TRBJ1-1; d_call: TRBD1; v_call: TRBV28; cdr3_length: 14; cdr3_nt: TGTGCCAGCAGTTTAACCGGGACAGACTATGAAGCTTTCTTT; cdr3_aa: CASSLTGTDYEAFF
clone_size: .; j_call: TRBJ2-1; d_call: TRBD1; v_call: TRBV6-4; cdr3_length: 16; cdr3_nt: TGTGCCAGCAGCCCACTGGGACAGGGGAGGGAAGGGGCGCAGTTCTTC; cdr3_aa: CASSPLGQGREGAQFF
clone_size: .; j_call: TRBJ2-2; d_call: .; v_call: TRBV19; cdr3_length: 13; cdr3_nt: TGTGCCAGTAGTCGGGAGAACACCGGGGAGCTGTTTTTT; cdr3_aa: CASSRENTGELFF
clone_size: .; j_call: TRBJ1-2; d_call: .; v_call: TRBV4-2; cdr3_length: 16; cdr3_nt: TGTGCCAGCAGCCAAGAGGGGGGCAAACCTAACTATGGCTACACCTTC; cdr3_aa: CASSQEGGKPNYGYTF
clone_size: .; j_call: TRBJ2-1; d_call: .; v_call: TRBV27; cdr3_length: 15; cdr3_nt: TGTGCCAGCAGTTTATTCTCCAGGGGCTACAATGAGCAGTTCTTC; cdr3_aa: CASSLFSRGYNEQFF
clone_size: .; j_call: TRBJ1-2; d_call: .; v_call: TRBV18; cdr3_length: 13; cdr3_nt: TGTGCCAGCTCACCACCGGGTCCGGGGGGCTACACCTTC; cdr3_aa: CASSPPGPGGYTF
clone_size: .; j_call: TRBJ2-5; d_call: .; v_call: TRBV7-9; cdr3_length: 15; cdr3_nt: TGTGCCTGGGCTGGGGCCCCTACGGCCCAAGAGACCCAGTACTTC; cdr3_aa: CAWAGAPTAQETQYF
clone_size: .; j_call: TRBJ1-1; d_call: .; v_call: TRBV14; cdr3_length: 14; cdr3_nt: TGTGCCAGCAGCCAAGATAGTTACGGGGGTGAAGCTTTCTTT; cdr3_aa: CASSQDSYGGEAFF
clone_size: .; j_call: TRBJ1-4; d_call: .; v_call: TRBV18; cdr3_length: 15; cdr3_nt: TGTGCCAGCTCACCTGGCGCAGCAACTAATGAAAAACTGTTTTTT; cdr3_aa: CASSPGAATNEKLFF
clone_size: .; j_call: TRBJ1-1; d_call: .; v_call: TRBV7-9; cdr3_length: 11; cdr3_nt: TGTGCCAGCAGCCCGGGGGTCGGCGCTTTCTTT; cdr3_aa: CASSPGVGAFF